This TCR beta chain was found in a study of blood T cell repertoires in COVID-19 (dated by TCRdb to 2020 to 2021). General notes on the study: Samples covering the acute and convalescent phases of COVID-19 were provided by collaborators in the United States, Italy and Spain. Samples were obtained from the ongoing ImmuneRACE study (first 160 participants) and from over 1,000 subjects provided by 6 global collaborators. Subjects who had been exposed to COVID-19, were actively infected with it, or had recovered from it provided the deeply sampled blood TCRbeta repertoires that made up the dataset. The material from the prospective study consisted of cDNA or gDNA derived from T cells, B-cell-depleted T cells, or PBMCs. Where HLA class I and class II types were available, the types were taken from metadata supplied by the sample provider, not from assay-based typing. A de-identified subject ID, COVID-19 status, age in years and sex were almost always included in the sample metadata. The repertoires were released in a freely available public database intended as a resource for research on the immune response to SARS-CoV-2.

Collaborating institutions collected whole blood in K2EDTA tubes following their own protocols. Collaborator samples were shipped for TCRbeta analysis as frozen whole blood, isolated PBMCs, or DNA extracted from either sample type. Summary of the overall study and its limitations: The amount of clinical and demographic metadata varied by source and participant and was provided uncurated.

Note on this clone: What this receptor recognizes is not known. No qualities accompany the bases; no much larger clone lies one base away.

V is trimmed back by 0 bases and J by 6 bases, and the junction contains 10 bases that no gene match accounts for. CDR1 SGHNT and CDR2 YENEEA are derived from the germline V gene. The CDR3 covers 17 residues, taking in both the cysteine and the phenylalanine. Only CDR3 DNA remains: 51 bases, in frame from the first base. TCRbeta CDR3 regions were amplified from genomic DNA by means of the immunoSEQ Assay, a bias-controlled multiplex PCR. The original methods were these. The number of nucleated cells in each sample was estimated from the amplification of reference gene primers within the assay. To quantify the absolute abundance of each unique TCRbeta CDR3 rearrangement, sequence reads were collapsed and filtered. For each sample, productive Simpson clonality was calculated as the square root of Simpson's diversity index across productive rearrangements. Drawn from immuneACCESS, this table holds only the in-frame rearrangements with V and J called that TCRdb kept. Clones are partly lost; checked studies trace under half to an unresolved V gene and leave the rest unexplained. That table is the source of V, J and clone size, and D and trimming were worked out from the DNA. The sample table records more than 120,000 clones; around nine tenths of these occur just once. The top ten hold over 8.5% of the sample.

Sequenced sample: peripheral blood. The chain couples TRBV11-3 to TRBJ2-1; 8 bases in the junction line up with TRBD2. This TCR derives from a woman in her forties or fifties with active or convalescent COVID-19. CDR3 sequence: CASSLDWGPGGPNEQFF. The sequenced DNA is TGTGCCAGCAGCTTAGATTGGGGTCCGGGAGGGCCCAATGAGCAGTTCTTC.